This TCR beta chain appears in the sequencing data of a study of blood T cell repertoires in COVID-19. Turning to the study itself: Sources were T cells, B-cell-depleted T cells, or PBMCs; the material itself was cDNA or gDNA.

CDR3 length: 12 amino acids. The germline V gene encodes CDR1 WSHSY and CDR2 SAAADI. The ends were cut back, 8 bases at V and 11 bases at J, with 16 bases in the middle. The data were produced by immunoSEQ multiplex PCR, yet TCRdb's version contains in-frame clones alone and is incomplete. The profile shows 110,000 to 150,000 clones, roughly 86% of them singletons. The chain joins TRBV10-2 to TRBJ1-5; D is unclear. This clonotype was sampled from a man in his sixties or seventies with acute or convalescent COVID-19. The sequenced sample was peripheral blood. CDR3 bases: TGCGCCAGCGCGGCCCGGGGTGAAGCCCAGCATTTT. Translating it yields CASAARGEAQHF.